The 18 T cell receptor beta chains below were found in one sample sequenced in a study of blood T cell repertoires in COVID-19. Only in-frame clones appear in the TCRdb table, and some are missing; sequencing was by immunoSEQ multiplex PCR. The data contain 200,000 to 250,000 clones, less than 90% of them singletons. The sample taken for sequencing was peripheral blood. These receptors all come from a man under 40 with active or convalescent COVID-19.

Written as DNA, the CDR3 is TGTGCCAGCAGCCAAGGTTTGGCTAGCGTTTACGAGCAGTACTTC. Translation: CASSQGLASVYEQYF. This chain uses TRBV4-2 with TRBJ2-7; the D gene is possibly TRBD2 (6 bases). V was clipped by 1 base and J by 4 bases, with 14 bases between them. The CDR3 contains 15 residues. CDR1 and CDR2 from the germline V gene are LGHNA and YNFKEQ.

This clone was counted a single time. The chain has TRBV27 and TRBJ1-2; maybe TRBD1 (5 bases). CDR1 and CDR2 from the germline V gene are MNHEY and SMNVEV (reference sequence). The CDR3 covers 16 residues. Trimming removed 7 bases at V and 5 bases at J, with 23 bases between. The CDR3 region is CASTPLGQGFFYGYTF. For the CDR3, the DNA is TGTGCCAGCACCCCACTCGGCCAGGGCTTTTTTTATGGCTACACCTTC.

The gene calls are TRBV25-1 and TRBJ2-3; D possibly corresponds to TRBD2 (5 bases). The germline gives CDR1 MGHDK, CDR2 SYGVNS. CDR3 size: 14 residues. Trimming left V 1 base short and J 2 bases short, with 7 bases between. Here the CDR3 DNA reads TGTGCCAGCAGTGAATTCCTAGCCACAGATACGCAGTATTTT. This sequence encodes CASSEFLATDTQYF. Looking up the rest from reference TRBV25-1 and TRBJ2-3 gives the full variable domain: EADIYQTPRYLVIGTGKKITLECSQTMGHDKMYWYQQDPGMELHLIHYSYGVNSTEKGDLSSESTVSRIRTEHFPLTLESARPSHTSQYLCASSEFLATDTQYFGPGTRLTVL.

This chain joins TRBV24-1 and TRBJ2-1, with D possibly matching TRBD2 (6 bases). The V end lost 5 bases, the J end lost 9 bases, and 16 bases lay between the germline ends. This CDR3 is 14 amino acids long. CDR1 and CDR2 (germline): KGHDR, SFDVKD. DNA of the CDR3: TGTGCCACCAGTGGCTCCGGAGGGCCTGGTGAGCAGTTCTTC. Protein: CATSGSGGPGEQFF.

The V and J genes are TRBV7-2 and TRBJ2-7, with D possibly matching TRBD2 (7 bases). CDR1 and CDR2 (germline): SGHTA, FQGNSA. V was pared by 7 bases and J by 2 bases, with 18 bases between. CDR3 size: 15 residues. In nucleotides, the CDR3 is TGTGCCAGCAACGGGGGGCCAGGGTTCCCCTACGAGCAGTACTTC. It codes for CASNGGPGFPYEQYF.

The CDR3 nucleotides read TGCGCCAGCAGCCAACAGCTCCAGGGGTTCCAGCCCCAGCATTTT. Translating it yields CASSQQLQGFQPQHF. V gene TRBV4-1 combines with J gene TRBJ1-5; tentatively, D is TRBD1 (6 bases). Trimming took off 2 bases at V and 7 bases at J, with 15 bases between the two ends. The CDR3 extends over 15 amino acids. CDR1 and CDR2 from the germline V gene are MGHRA and YSYEKL.

The CDR3 loop reads CASSWTGGGWGNTEAFF. CDR3 coding DNA: TGTGCCAGCTCTTGGACAGGGGGCGGATGGGGGAACACTGAAGCTTTCTTT. V gene TRBV18 combines with J gene TRBJ1-1, with 11 bases that match TRBD1. Trimming at V came to 6 bases and at J to 1 base, leaving 10 bases not matched to a gene. This CDR3 region has 17 residues. In germline, CDR1 is KGHSH, CDR2 LQKENI.

This chain links TRBV27 with TRBJ2-7, with TRBD1 identical over 8 bases. The CDR3 consists of 12 residues. The junction had 6 bases not matched to a gene; V was cut back by 8 bases and J by 6 bases. Germline V gene data show CDR1 as MNHEY and CDR2 as SMNVEV (reference sequence). CDR3 nucleotides: TGTGCCAGCGGCAGGGGGCTCGGCGAGCAGTACTTC. As protein: CASGRGLGEQYF.

The chain links TRBV7-2 to TRBJ1-4; 8 nucleotides match TRBD1. The CDR3 is 16 residues long. Germline CDR1 reads SGHTA; CDR2 reads FQGNSA. V dropped 5 bases and J dropped 8; count of bases not matched to a gene: 13. The CDR3 is CASSLSGGEGNEKLFF. The CDR3 DNA reads as TGTGCCAGCAGCCTTTCAGGGGGCGAAGGTAACGAAAAACTGTTTTTT.

The rearrangement uses TRBV7-8 and TRBJ1-1; possible D gene TRBD1, 5 bases. The CDR3 loop spans 14 amino acids. V was clipped by 4 bases and J by 7 bases, with 16 bases between them. Looked up from germline, CDR1 is SGHVS and CDR2 is FQNEAQ. CDR3 sequence: CASSSGQFNGEAFF. CDR3 coding DNA: TGTGCCAGCAGCTCCGGACAATTTAACGGTGAAGCTTTCTTT.

CDR3 in amino acids: CASSIRAGSSYNSPLHF. CDR3 bases: TGTGCCAGTAGTATCCGGGCCGGGAGCTCCTATAATTCACCCCTCCACTTT. The V call is TRBV19, the J call TRBJ1-6; D ambiguous. The CDR3 extends over 17 amino acids. V shed 3 bases and J shed 0 bases, with 12 bases lying between them. The germline V gene has CDR1 LNHDA and CDR2 SQIVND (reference sequence). The full variable domain, with the rest looked up from reference TRBV19 and TRBJ1-6, is DGGITQSPKYLFRKEGQNVTLSCEQNLNHDAMYWYRQDPGQGLRLIYYSQIVNDFQKGDIAEGYSVSREKKESFPLTVTSAQKNPTAFYLCASSIRAGSSYNSPLHFGNGTRLTVT.

This chain joins TRBV21-1 and TRBJ1-1; TRBD1 reflects the table's D call only, with no check against the DNA. TRBV21-1 is a recognized pseudogene. The CDR3 totals 15 residues. CDR3 protein: CASSAQTGLNTEAFF. Here the CDR3 DNA reads TGTGCCAGCAGCGCCCAGACAGGGTTGAACACTGAAGCTTTCTTT.

CDR3 coding DNA: TGTGCCAGCAGCACGACTAGCGGGAGGCCATCGGATACGCAGTATTTT. Its translation: CASSTTSGRPSDTQYF. The chain couples TRBV7-6 to TRBJ2-3; 13 nucleotides align to TRBD2. V lost 5 bases to trimming and J lost 6 bases; unmatched junction nucleotides: 8. This CDR3 region has 16 residues. Germline V gene lookup returns CDR1 SGHVS and CDR2 FNYEAQ.

The chain is built from TRBV30 and TRBJ2-1; D unclear. The germline CDR1 and CDR2 sequences are GTSNPN and SVGIG (reference sequence). CDR3 length: 11 amino acids. Deletions cut 6 bases from V and 14 bases from J, with 17 bases between. The CDR3 protein is CACTWAGSKFF. Written as DNA, the CDR3 is TGTGCCTGCACATGGGCAGGCAGTAAGTTCTTC.

This chain uses TRBV27 with TRBJ2-7; possible D gene TRBD1, 6 bases. V lost 3 bases and J 3 bases, leaving 9 bases between the germline ends. Germline lookup yields CDR1 MNHEY and CDR2 SMNVEV (reference sequence). The CDR3 spans 13 residues. CDR3 DNA sequence: TGTGCCAGCAGTTTGGGACACCACTACGAGCAGTACTTC. This sequence encodes CASSLGHHYEQYF.

In this sample, this clone turned up once. V usage is TRBV5-4 and J usage is TRBJ2-7, with TRBD2 matching 7 bases. This CDR3 has 17 amino acids. The germline V gene encodes CDR1 SGHNT and CDR2 YYREEE (reference sequence). The ends lost 2 bases at V and 5 bases at J; junction bases unmatched: 16. CDR3 protein: CASSFSTWGREGHEQYF. DNA for the CDR3: TGTGCCAGCAGCTTCTCAACCTGGGGCAGGGAGGGGCACGAGCAGTACTTC.

V usage is TRBV12-3 or TRBV12-4 and J usage is TRBJ1-1; 7 nucleotides agree with TRBD1. CDR3 length: 13 residues. Trimming removed 3 bases from V and 6 bases from J; junction bases left unmatched: 4. Written as DNA, the CDR3 is TGTGCCAGCAGTTTGACCGGGACAGCTGAAGCTTTCTTT. Translating gives CASSLTGTAEAFF.

This chain joins TRBV7-9 and TRBJ2-5; no clear D gene. CDR3 size: 14 residues. Trimming stripped 6 bases from V and 4 bases from J, with 15 bases between. In germline, CDR1 is SEHNR, CDR2 FQNEAQ (reference sequence). This chain's CDR3 is CASSRVSKGETQYF. The CDR3 DNA reads TGTGCCAGCAGTCGGGTCTCAAAAGGAGAGACCCAGTACTTC.